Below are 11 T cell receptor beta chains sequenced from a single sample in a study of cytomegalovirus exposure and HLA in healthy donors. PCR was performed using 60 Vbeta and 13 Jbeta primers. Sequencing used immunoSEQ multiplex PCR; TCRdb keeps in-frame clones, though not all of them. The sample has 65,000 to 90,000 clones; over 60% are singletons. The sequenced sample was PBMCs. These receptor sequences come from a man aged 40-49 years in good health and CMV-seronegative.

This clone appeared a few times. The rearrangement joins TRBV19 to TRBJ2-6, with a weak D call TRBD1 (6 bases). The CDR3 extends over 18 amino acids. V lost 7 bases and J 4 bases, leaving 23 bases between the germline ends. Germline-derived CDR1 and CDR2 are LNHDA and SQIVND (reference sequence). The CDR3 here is CASMAPGQWIGGANVLTF. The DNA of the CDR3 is TGTGCCAGTATGGCCCCGGGACAATGGATAGGCGGGGCCAACGTCCTGACTTTC. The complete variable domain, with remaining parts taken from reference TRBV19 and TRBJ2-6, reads DGGITQSPKYLFRKEGQNVTLSCEQNLNHDAMYWYRQDPGQGLRLIYYSQIVNDFQKGDIAEGYSVSREKKESFPLTVTSAQKNPTAFYLCASMAPGQWIGGANVLTFGAGSRLTVL.

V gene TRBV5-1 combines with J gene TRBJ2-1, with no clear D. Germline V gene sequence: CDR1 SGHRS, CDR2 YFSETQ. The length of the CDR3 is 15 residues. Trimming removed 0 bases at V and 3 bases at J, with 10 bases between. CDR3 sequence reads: CASSLERNSYNEQFF. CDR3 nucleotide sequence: TGCGCCAGCAGCTTGGAACGTAACAGCTACAATGAGCAGTTCTTC.

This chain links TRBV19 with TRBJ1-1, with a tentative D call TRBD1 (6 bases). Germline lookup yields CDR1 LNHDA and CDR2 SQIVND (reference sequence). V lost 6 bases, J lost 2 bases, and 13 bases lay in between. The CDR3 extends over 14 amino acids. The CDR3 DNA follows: TGTGCCAGTAGGAGACAGGCGATAAACACTGAAGCTTTCTTT. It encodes CASRRQAINTEAFF.

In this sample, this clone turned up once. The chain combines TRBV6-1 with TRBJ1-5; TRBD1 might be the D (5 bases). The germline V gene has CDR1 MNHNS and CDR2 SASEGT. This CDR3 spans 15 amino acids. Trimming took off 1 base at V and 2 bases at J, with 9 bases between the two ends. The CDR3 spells CASSEDRLGNQPQHF. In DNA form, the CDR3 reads TGTGCCAGCAGTGAAGACAGGCTCGGCAATCAGCCCCAGCATTTT.

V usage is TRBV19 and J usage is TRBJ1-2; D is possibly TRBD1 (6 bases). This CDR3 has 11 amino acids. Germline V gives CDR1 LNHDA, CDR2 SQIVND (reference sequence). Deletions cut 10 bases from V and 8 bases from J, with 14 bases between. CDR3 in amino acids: CAIRGPKGYTF. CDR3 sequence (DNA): TGTGCCATCAGGGGCCCTAAGGGCTACACCTTC.

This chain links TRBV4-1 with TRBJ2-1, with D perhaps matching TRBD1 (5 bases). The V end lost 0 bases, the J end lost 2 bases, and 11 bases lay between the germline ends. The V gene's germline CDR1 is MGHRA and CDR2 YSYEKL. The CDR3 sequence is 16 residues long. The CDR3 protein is CASSQEWAGTYNEQFF. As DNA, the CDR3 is TGCGCCAGCAGCCAAGAGTGGGCAGGGACCTACAATGAGCAGTTCTTC.

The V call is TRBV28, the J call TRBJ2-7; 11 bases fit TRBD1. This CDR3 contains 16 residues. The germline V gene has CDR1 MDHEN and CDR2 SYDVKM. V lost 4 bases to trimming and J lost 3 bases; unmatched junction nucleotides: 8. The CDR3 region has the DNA TGTGCCAGCAGTTCATTTCCGGGACAGGGGGACTACGAGCAGTACTTC. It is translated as CASSSFPGQGDYEQYF. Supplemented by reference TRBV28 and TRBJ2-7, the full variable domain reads DVKVTQSSRYLVKRTGEKVFLECVQDMDHENMFWYRQDPGLGLRLIYFSYDVKMKEKGDIPEGYSVSREKKERFSLILESASTNQTSMYLCASSSFPGQGDYEQYFGPGTRLTVT.

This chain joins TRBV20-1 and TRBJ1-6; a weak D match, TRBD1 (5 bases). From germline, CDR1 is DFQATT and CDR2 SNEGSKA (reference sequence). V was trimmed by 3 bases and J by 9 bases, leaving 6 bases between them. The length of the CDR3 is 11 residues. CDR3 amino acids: CSARQGSPLHF. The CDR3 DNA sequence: TGCAGTGCTAGGCAGGGTTCACCCCTCCACTTT.

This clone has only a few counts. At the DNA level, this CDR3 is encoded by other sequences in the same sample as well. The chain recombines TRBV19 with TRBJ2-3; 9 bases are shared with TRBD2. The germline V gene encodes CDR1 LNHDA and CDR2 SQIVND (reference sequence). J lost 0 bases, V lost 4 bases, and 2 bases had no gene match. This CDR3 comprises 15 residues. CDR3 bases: TGTGCCAGTAGTAGCCTAGCGGGGAGCACAGATACGCAGTATTTT. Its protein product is CASSSLAGSTDTQYF.

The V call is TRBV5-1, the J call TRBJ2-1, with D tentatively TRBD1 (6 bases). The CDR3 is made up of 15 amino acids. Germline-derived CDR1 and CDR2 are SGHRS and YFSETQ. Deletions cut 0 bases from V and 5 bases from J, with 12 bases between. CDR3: CASSLGGRGNNEQFF. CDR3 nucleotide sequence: TGCGCCAGCAGCTTGGGTGGCAGGGGAAACAATGAGCAGTTCTTC.

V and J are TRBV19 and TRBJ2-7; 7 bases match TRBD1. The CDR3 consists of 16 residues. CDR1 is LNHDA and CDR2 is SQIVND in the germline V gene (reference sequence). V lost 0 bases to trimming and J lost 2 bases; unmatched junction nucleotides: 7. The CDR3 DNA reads TGTGCCAGTAGTATAGATGCCGACAGGGCCGCCTACGAGCAGTACTTC. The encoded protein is CASSIDADRAAYEQYF.